Presented here are 29 T cell receptor beta chains from one specimen sequenced in a study of blood T cells in healthy people across ages. A J-beta primer mix and a sample-barcoded 5' primer were used in a second PCR of about 7 to 11 cycles. MiXCR, run by TCRdb on the 5' RACE reads, gives a single entry per CDR3 protein. Of roughly 700,000 distinct CDR3 sequences listed, approximately 25% are singletons. These data are also associated with another study on T cells of mothers and their children.

The specimen was blood. These receptors were taken from a boy younger than 18 in good health.

The V gene is TRBV4-2, the J gene TRBJ2-7; the D is unclear. The CDR3 totals 15 residues. Germline V CDR1 and CDR2: LGHNA, YNFKEQ. Trimming cost V 4 bases and J 2 bases, with 15 bases left between them. CDR3 in DNA: TGTGCCAGCAGCCCCCGGCTAGAAATCCCCTACGAGCAGTACTTC. This encodes CASSPRLEIPYEQYF.

The gene calls are TRBV19 and TRBJ1-2; TRBD1 agrees at 10 bases. CDR3 length equals 13 residues. Unmatched junction bases numbered 6, after V lost 10 bases and J lost 4 bases. The germline gives CDR1 LNHDA, CDR2 SQIVND (reference sequence). The CDR3 is CAIRDRGTYGYTF. DNA of the CDR3: TGTGCCATTCGGGACAGGGGCACCTATGGCTACACCTTC.

This clonotype occurred a few times. The chain employs TRBV24-1 and TRBJ2-5; the D gene is possibly TRBD2 (5 bases). The J call may be incorrect, as the DNA end agrees better with TRBJ2-7. This CDR3 is built from 12 residues. CDR1 KGHDR and CDR2 SFDVKD come from the germline V gene. CDR3 residues: CATNQRGYEQYF. DNA for the CDR3: TGTGCCACCAACCAAAGAGGGTACGAGCAGTACTTC.

CDR3 in amino acids: CASSRDLVETQYF. CDR3 nucleotides: TGTGCCAGCAGCAGGGACCTAGTGGAGACCCAGTACTTC. The genes are TRBV5-5 and TRBJ2-5; D may match TRBD1 or TRBD2 (5 bases each). The CDR3 has 13 residues. The ends were cut back, 4 bases at V and 5 bases at J, with 12 bases in the middle. Per the germline V gene, CDR1 is SGHKS and CDR2 is YYEKEE (reference sequence).

The chain employs TRBV6-1 and TRBJ2-5; 10 bases map to TRBD2. The CDR3 spans 14 residues. With V trimmed by 6 bases and J by 5 bases, 6 bases remained unmatched. The germline CDR1 and CDR2 sequences are MNHNS and SASEGT. The CDR3 loop reads CASRPGLAAETQYF. The CDR3 DNA is TGTGCCAGCAGGCCCGGACTAGCGGCGGAGACCCAGTACTTC.

The V and J genes are TRBV20-1 and TRBJ1-6; D perhaps matches TRBD1 (6 bases). Trimming took off 6 bases at V and 8 bases at J, with 11 bases between the two ends. Germline V gives CDR1 DFQATT, CDR2 SNEGSKA (reference sequence). The CDR3 loop spans 12 amino acids. The CDR3 is CSAGAGDSPLHF. The CDR3 bases are TGCAGTGCGGGAGCAGGGGATTCACCCCTCCACTTT.

This clonotype was observed a handful of times. The chain combines TRBV10-3 with TRBJ2-4; D ambiguous. The V end was cut by 3 bases, the J end by 0 bases, with 9 bases between. The CDR3 covers 15 residues. The V gene's germline CDR1 is ENHRY and CDR2 SYGVKD. CDR3 nucleotides: TGTGCCATCAGTGAACTTGATCTAGCCAAAAACATTCAGTACTTC. As protein: CAISELDLAKNIQYF.

The J gene is TRBJ2-7, the V gene TRBV15; 7 bases are shared with TRBD1. Germline loops: CDR1 LNHNV, CDR2 YYDKDF (reference sequence). Trimming took 3 bases from V and 4 from J; bases not matched to a gene: 12. The CDR3 length is 16 residues. CDR3 bases: TGTGCCACCAGCAGGGACCCCACAGGGGCCTTATACGAGCAGTACTTC. Translating it yields CATSRDPTGALYEQYF. The entire variable domain, with the rest obtained from reference TRBV15 and TRBJ2-7, is as follows: DAMVIQNPRYQVTQFGKPVTLSCSQTLNHNVMYWYQQKSSQAPKLLFHYYDKDFNNEADTPDNFQSRRPNTSFCFLDIRSPGLGDTAMYLCATSRDPTGALYEQYFGPGTRLTVT.

The J gene is TRBJ2-1, the V gene TRBV12-3 or TRBV12-4, with D tentatively TRBD2 (5 bases). The CDR3 loop spans 12 amino acids. Trimming took 7 bases from V and 8 from J, leaving 12 bases between them. DNA for the CDR3: TGTGCCAGCATACTAGTCCCTTATGAGCAGTTCTTC. Its translation: CASILVPYEQFF.

CDR3 DNA sequence: TGTGCCAGCAGTTTTCCGGGGAACTACGAGCAGTACTTC. Translation gives CASSFPGNYEQYF. J is TRBJ2-5 and V is TRBV12-3 or TRBV12-4; possibly TRBD2 for D (5 bases). Matching the DNA end better, TRBJ2-7 makes the J call doubtful. There are 13 residues in the CDR3.

This clonotype was seen many times. The J gene is TRBJ2-5, the V gene TRBV28; no clear D. The V gene lost 4 bases and the J gene lost 5 bases, with 8 bases spanning the gap. Germline loops: CDR1 MDHEN, CDR2 SYDVKM. This CDR3 comprises 12 residues. The CDR3 loop reads CASSSPRETQYF. CDR3 DNA: TGTGCCAGCAGTTCCCCCCGGGAGACCCAGTACTTC.

This clonotype was seen a single time. The CDR3 protein is CSASDGLAGVQETQYF. CDR3 bases: TGCAGTGCTAGTGACGGACTAGCGGGAGTTCAAGAGACCCAGTACTTC. The chain joins TRBV20-1 to TRBJ2-5, with 13 bases that match TRBD2. The germline CDR1 and CDR2 sequences are DFQATT and SNEGSKA (reference sequence). The length of the CDR3 is 16 residues. The V and J ends lost 3 bases and 2 bases, in that order; junction bases with no gene match: 6.

This clonotype was seen only a few times. The chain's CDR3 is CASSIFDSSTEAFF. CDR3 in DNA: TGTGCCAGCAGTATCTTCGATTCCTCTACTGAAGCTTTCTTT. This chain uses TRBV27 with TRBJ1-1; D remains unclear. Germline V gene data show CDR1 as MNHEY and CDR2 as SMNVEV (reference sequence). The germline V and J ends were trimmed by 5 bases and 5 bases, with 15 bases remaining between them. The CDR3 is made up of 14 amino acids.

V and J are TRBV4-1 and TRBJ2-7, with 8 bases identical to TRBD2. Germline values: CDR1 MGHRA, CDR2 YSYEKL. The CDR3 sequence is 15 residues long. The V and J ends lost 1 base and 0 bases, in that order; junction bases with no gene match: 2. In DNA form, the CDR3 reads TGCGCCAGCAGCCAAGCACTAGCGGTCTCCTACGAGCAGTACTTC. This encodes CASSQALAVSYEQYF.

In regard to this clonotype: Relative to the germline gene, one junction end is altered; a read error may explain this. This chain links TRBV7-7 with TRBJ2-5; a weak D match, TRBD1 (5 bases). CDR3 length: 16 amino acids. CDR1 and CDR2 from the germline V gene are SSHAT and FNYEAQ (reference sequence). The CDR3: CASSQVLGVYQETQYF. The CDR3 nucleotides read TGTGCTAGCAGCCAAGTCTTAGGGGTCTACCAAGAGACCCAGTACTTC. The full variable domain, its missing parts supplied by reference TRBV7-7 and TRBJ2-5, is GAGVSQSPRYKVTKRGQDVTLRCDPISSHATLYWYQQALGQGPEFLTYFNYEAQPDKSGLPSDRFSAERPEGSISTLTIQRTEQRDSAMYRCASSQVLGVYQETQYFGPGTRLLVL.

Only a few counts were recorded for this clonotype. V is TRBV27 and J is TRBJ2-1; a weak D match, TRBD1 (6 bases). The V gene's germline CDR1 is MNHEY and CDR2 SMNVEV (reference sequence). The length of the CDR3 is 15 residues. V was cut by 7 bases and J by 3 bases, with 16 bases left in between. The CDR3 protein is CASTFRDKDYNEQFF. CDR3 DNA sequence: TGTGCCAGCACCTTCCGGGACAAGGACTACAATGAGCAGTTCTTC.

The sample holds a few counts of this clonotype. The chain joins TRBV20-1 to TRBJ1-1; the D gene is possibly TRBD1 (5 bases). The CDR3 runs 15 residues. Germline V gives CDR1 DFQATT, CDR2 SNEGSKA (reference sequence). Trimming shortened V by 0 bases and J by 5 bases, and 16 bases separated the two germline ends. CDR3 residues: CSARDLGGSRTEAFF. CDR3 DNA sequence: TGCAGTGCTAGAGATCTTGGGGGTTCAAGAACTGAAGCTTTCTTT.

The chain links TRBV28 to TRBJ2-1; the D is unclear. The germline gives CDR1 MDHEN, CDR2 SYDVKM. V was pared by 8 bases and J by 4 bases, with 12 bases between. The CDR3 loop spans 13 amino acids. The chain's CDR3 is CASFGQEYNEQFF. The CDR3 bases are TGTGCCAGCTTCGGGCAGGAATACAATGAGCAGTTCTTC.

This clonotype was counted between two and nine times. The chain recombines TRBV28 with TRBJ2-1; D is ambiguous. V was pared by 5 bases and J by 5 bases, with 16 bases between. The length of the CDR3 is 15 residues. Germline V gene lookup returns CDR1 MDHEN and CDR2 SYDVKM. CDR3 loop: CASSLIALEDNEQFF. Written as DNA, the CDR3 is TGTGCCAGCAGTCTAATAGCCTTAGAAGACAATGAGCAGTTCTTC.

Ten or more counts support this clonotype. The chain is built from TRBV5-5 and TRBJ1-1; TRBD1 matches 7 bases. CDR3 length equals 15 residues. The V gene end was trimmed by 1 base and the J gene end by 1 base; junction bases not matched to a gene: 4. Per the germline V gene, CDR1 is SGHKS and CDR2 is YYEKEE (reference sequence). CDR3 loop: CASSLLGTANTEAFF. The CDR3 DNA reads as TGTGCCAGCAGCTTGCTTGGGACAGCGAACACTGAAGCTTTCTTT.

This clonotype was seen only a few times. This chain connects TRBV6-2 or TRBV6-3 to TRBJ2-1; D is perhaps TRBD1 (7 bases). The length of the CDR3 is 13 residues. V was cut by 2 bases and J by 14 bases, with 16 bases left in between. Germline V gene sequence: CDR1 MNHEY, CDR2 SVGEGT. The CDR3 is CASSYAEQGRKFF. DNA of the CDR3: TGTGCCAGCAGTTACGCGGAACAGGGGAGGAAGTTCTTC.

The genes are TRBV10-3 and TRBJ1-1, with D tentatively TRBD1 (5 bases). The ends were cut back, 6 bases at V and 0 bases at J, with 8 bases in the middle. This CDR3 is 13 amino acids long. Per the germline V gene, CDR1 is ENHRY and CDR2 is SYGVKD. The CDR3 here is CAISARVNTEAFF. Written as DNA, the CDR3 is TGTGCCATCAGCGCCAGGGTGAACACTGAAGCTTTCTTT.

The chain has TRBV10-2 and TRBJ2-2, with D perhaps TRBD1 (6 bases). Per germline, CDR1 WSHSY and CDR2 SAAADI. The CDR3 consists of 14 residues. V gave up 5 bases and J gave up 6 bases, with 13 bases separating them. The CDR3 here is CASSQHRQAGELFF. The CDR3 DNA follows: TGCGCCAGCAGTCAACACAGACAGGCCGGGGAGCTGTTTTTT.

This clonotype was counted a few times. CDR3 protein: CASSYFKVGEQYF. CDR3 nucleotide sequence: TGTGCCAGCAGTTATTTTAAGGTTGGCGAGCAGTACTTC. V and J are TRBV6-2 or TRBV6-3 and TRBJ2-7; D gene uncertain. V was cut by 3 bases and J by 6 bases, with 12 bases left in between. Germline assignment: CDR1 MNHEY and CDR2 SVGEGT. CDR3 size: 13 residues.

This clonotype came up a few times. The J gene is TRBJ1-4, the V gene TRBV6-2 or TRBV6-3, with unresolved D. Germline CDR1 reads MNHEY; CDR2 reads SVGEGT. The CDR3 loop spans 14 amino acids. The V gene lost 7 bases and the J gene lost 6 bases, with 15 bases spanning the gap. CDR3 region: CASTKLGRDEKLFF. The CDR3 coding sequence is TGTGCCAGCACCAAGTTGGGCCGGGATGAAAAACTGTTTTTT.

The rearrangement joins TRBV5-1 to TRBJ2-5; D uncertain. Trimming took 0 bases from V and 5 from J, leaving 8 bases between them. The V gene's germline CDR1 is SGHRS and CDR2 YFSETQ. This CDR3 spans 13 amino acids. CDR3 amino acids: CASSLGASETQYF. Here the CDR3 DNA reads TGCGCCAGCAGCTTGGGCGCCTCTGAGACCCAGTACTTC.

The chain has TRBV9 and TRBJ1-2, with D possibly being TRBD1 (5 bases). The V gene lost 2 bases and the J gene lost 0 bases, with 11 bases spanning the gap. The germline V gene encodes CDR1 SGDLS and CDR2 YYNGEE. The CDR3 length is 15 residues. The CDR3: CASSVQTDTNYGYTF. For the CDR3, the DNA is TGTGCCAGCAGCGTTCAGACAGATACTAACTATGGCTACACCTTC.

In its sample, this clonotype was seen a few times. This rearrangement joins TRBV7-2 to TRBJ2-5; possibly TRBD1 for D (6 bases). Looked up from germline, CDR1 is SGHTA and CDR2 is FQGNSA. V was cut by 4 bases and J by 5 bases, with 17 bases left in between. This CDR3 comprises 15 residues. The CDR3: CASSSGQRGLETQYF. The CDR3 DNA reads as TGTGCCAGCAGCTCGGGACAACGAGGATTGGAGACCCAGTACTTC.

The table lists this clonotype with a few counts. The chain employs TRBV5-6 and TRBJ1-2; unclear D gene. Between the trimmed V and J ends, which lost 5 bases and 5 bases, there was a span of 16 bases. The CDR3 totals 14 residues. Germline V gene sequence: CDR1 SGHDT, CDR2 YYEEEE. The CDR3 sequence: CASRYGGSWYGYTF. CDR3 bases: TGTGCCAGCAGATACGGAGGGTCTTGGTATGGCTACACCTTC.